These 16 T cell receptor beta chains were all obtained from the same sample, sequenced in a study of T cell responses to AZD1222 COVID-19 vaccine (dated by TCRdb to about 2021). The library was generated by the immunoSEQ multiplex PCR assay. TCRdb took this table from immuneACCESS and kept in-frame rearrangements with V and J called. Such tables lack part of the clones; where checked against another copy, unresolved V genes explain under half of the gap, and the rest is unexplained. This sample lists about 55,000 clones; around 90% were detected once. The top ten clones comprise 1.5% to 2.5% of the sample. According to the study, the label for this sample's time point signals: baseline before first vaccination. Source: peripheral blood, taken on day 0 of AZD1222 vaccination. The receptors originated from an adult in good health.

This rearrangement joins TRBV28 to TRBJ1-4; the D gene is possibly TRBD1 (5 bases). CDR3 length: 15 amino acids. Germline CDR1 reads MDHEN; CDR2 reads SYDVKM. Between the trimmed V and J ends, which lost 4 bases and 7 bases, there was a span of 16 bases. The CDR3 spells CASSSPKDSREKLFF. The CDR3 DNA reads as TGTGCCAGCAGTTCCCCCAAAGACAGTCGTGAAAAACTGTTTTTT.

This clone was found once. The chain combines TRBV11-1 with TRBJ1-1; D is unclear. The germline V gene has CDR1 SGHAT and CDR2 FQDESV (reference sequence). With 5 bases removed from V and 0 bases from J, the gap between germline ends came to 16 bases. The CDR3 extends over 16 amino acids. CDR3 nucleotides: TGTGCCAGCAGCCGCATAAGAGGCAGCATGAACACTGAAGCTTTCTTT. This codes for CASSRIRGSMNTEAFF. Looking up the rest from reference TRBV11-1 and TRBJ1-1 gives the full variable domain: EAEVAQSPRYKITEKSQAVAFWCDPISGHATLYWYRQILGQGPELLVQFQDESVVDDSQLPKDRFSAERLKGVDSTLKIQPAELGDSAMYLCASSRIRGSMNTEAFFGQGTRLTVV.

The CDR3 loop is CASSFGQTNTEAFF. The CDR3 DNA reads as TGTGCCAGCAGTTTTGGACAGACGAACACTGAAGCTTTCTTT. The rearrangement joins TRBV7-9 to TRBJ1-1; tentatively, D is TRBD1 (6 bases). Trimming removed 6 bases at V and 1 base at J, with 12 bases between. This CDR3 spans 14 amino acids. Germline loops: CDR1 SEHNR, CDR2 FQNEAQ (reference sequence).

The V and J genes are TRBV19 and TRBJ1-1; the D gene is possibly TRBD1 (6 bases). The CDR3 is made up of 16 amino acids. V was shortened by 4 bases and J by 1 base, with 16 bases between the two germline ends. The germline V gene encodes CDR1 LNHDA and CDR2 SQIVND (reference sequence). The chain's CDR3 is CASSRQVLAKNTEAFF. The CDR3 nucleotides read TGTGCCAGTAGTAGACAGGTTTTGGCTAAGAACACTGAAGCTTTCTTT.

The chain links TRBV30 to TRBJ1-1; 8 nucleotides agree with TRBD1. CDR1 is GTSNPN, CDR2 SVGIG, per germline (reference sequence). The V and J ends lost 2 bases and 10 bases, in that order; junction bases with no gene match: 12. CDR3 length: 14 amino acids. The CDR3, as DNA: TGTGCCTGGAGTCAAGGACAGGGTCGATGGGGAGCTTTCTTT. This translates into CAWSQGQGRWGAFF.

V usage is TRBV4-1 and J usage is TRBJ2-1; 7 positions agree with TRBD1. After removal of 5 bases from V and 5 bases from J, the junction contained 15 bases not matched to a gene. Germline lookup yields CDR1 MGHRA and CDR2 YSYEKL. This CDR3 comprises 17 residues. The CDR3 protein is CASSGPQGSIQNNEQFF. The CDR3, as DNA: TGCGCCAGCAGCGGACCACAGGGGAGTATTCAGAACAATGAGCAGTTCTTC.

This chain links TRBV15 with TRBJ1-1; maybe TRBD1 (6 bases). The CDR3 is 13 residues long. V was clipped by 4 bases and J by 4 bases, with 10 bases between them. Germline CDR1 reads LNHNV; CDR2 reads YYDKDF (reference sequence). The CDR3 region has the DNA TGTGCCACCAGCATCACGGGGGCCACTGAAGCTTTCTTT. Translation gives CATSITGATEAFF.

This clone was found once. The V and J genes are TRBV6-5 and TRBJ1-6, with 7 bases aligning to TRBD1. The CDR3 runs to 16 residues. The V and J ends lost 4 bases and 5 bases, in that order; junction bases with no gene match: 8. Germline CDR1 is MNHEY and CDR2 is SVGAGI. This CDR3 is CASSSWTGLNNSPLHF. CDR3 nucleotide sequence: TGTGCCAGCAGTTCATGGACAGGTCTGAATAATTCACCCCTCCACTTT.

This clone appeared once. This chain links TRBV7-6 with TRBJ2-3; D is possibly TRBD2 (6 bases). The CDR3 covers 15 residues. Germline V lookup: CDR1 SGHVS, CDR2 FNYEAQ. V was clipped by 5 bases and J by 4 bases, with 16 bases between them. The CDR3 spells CASSLGGRRSDTQYF. For the CDR3, the DNA is TGTGCCAGCAGCCTCGGAGGGAGACGATCAGATACGCAGTATTTT.

The CDR3 nucleotides read TGTGCCAGCAGCACTACAGGGACAGTTACCTACGAGCAGTACTTC. Its protein product is CASSTTGTVTYEQYF. The chain uses TRBV11-1 and TRBJ2-7; the match to TRBD1 covers 7 bases. The CDR3 loop spans 15 amino acids. The germline CDR1 and CDR2 sequences are SGHAT and FQDESV (reference sequence). V lost 5 bases and J lost 2; bases outside the gene matches: 9.

The V call is TRBV5-1, the J call TRBJ1-6; a weak D match, TRBD1 (6 bases). V dropped 6 bases and J dropped 5 bases, with 12 bases sitting between them. This CDR3 has 14 residues. Germline CDR1 is SGHRS and CDR2 is YFSETQ. The CDR3 nucleotides are TGCGCCAGCAAGGGGGGAATAAATAATTCACCCCTCCACTTT. This gives the protein CASKGGINNSPLHF.

The J gene is TRBJ2-1, the V gene TRBV2; 14 nucleotides agree with TRBD2. The junction had 9 bases not matched to a gene; V was cut back by 5 bases and J by 0 bases. The CDR3 is 19 residues long. The V gene's germline CDR1 is SNHLY and CDR2 FYNNEI. The CDR3 region is CASSRTSGRTFSSYNEQFF. The CDR3 DNA is TGTGCCAGCAGTCGGACTAGCGGGAGGACTTTCAGCTCCTACAATGAGCAGTTCTTC. Supplemented by reference TRBV2 and TRBJ2-1, the full variable domain reads EPEVTQTPSHQVTQMGQEVILRCVPISNHLYFYWYRQILGQKVEFLVSFYNNEISEKSEIFDDQFSVERPDGSNFTLKIRSTKLEDSAMYFCASSRTSGRTFSSYNEQFFGPGTRLTVL.

The rearrangement links TRBV28 to TRBJ2-7, with a tentative D call TRBD2 (5 bases). V lost 3 bases and J lost 3, with 12 bases in between. This CDR3 has 14 amino acids. Germline V gives CDR1 MDHEN, CDR2 SYDVKM. The CDR3 is CASSLPFGDYEQYF. The CDR3 nucleotides read TGTGCCAGCAGTTTGCCCTTCGGGGACTACGAGCAGTACTTC.

V is TRBV2 and J is TRBJ2-7; no definite D call. Per the germline V gene, CDR1 is SNHLY and CDR2 is FYNNEI. This CDR3 spans 15 amino acids. The germline V and J ends were trimmed by 3 bases and 5 bases, with 17 bases remaining between them. CDR3 sequence (DNA): TGTGCCAGCAGTGACGGCCAACAAGGTTTCGACGAGCAGTACTTC. Its translation: CASSDGQQGFDEQYF.

The gene calls are TRBV2 and TRBJ2-1, with TRBD2 matching over 8 bases. CDR1 is SNHLY and CDR2 is FYNNEI in the germline V gene. The CDR3 covers 12 residues. The ends lost 6 bases at V and 10 bases at J; junction bases unmatched: 5. The chain's CDR3 is CASRRTSWEQFF. CDR3 nucleotide sequence: TGTGCCAGCAGGAGGACTAGCTGGGAGCAGTTCTTC.

This chain uses TRBV5-5 with TRBJ2-5; D gene uncertain. This CDR3 spans 17 amino acids. V was trimmed by 0 bases and J by 2 bases, leaving 17 bases between them. Germline CDR1 is SGHKS and CDR2 is YYEKEE (reference sequence). This CDR3 reads CASSLAGTQQRQETQYF. The CDR3 region has the DNA TGTGCCAGCAGCTTGGCCGGTACCCAGCAGCGACAAGAGACCCAGTACTTC.